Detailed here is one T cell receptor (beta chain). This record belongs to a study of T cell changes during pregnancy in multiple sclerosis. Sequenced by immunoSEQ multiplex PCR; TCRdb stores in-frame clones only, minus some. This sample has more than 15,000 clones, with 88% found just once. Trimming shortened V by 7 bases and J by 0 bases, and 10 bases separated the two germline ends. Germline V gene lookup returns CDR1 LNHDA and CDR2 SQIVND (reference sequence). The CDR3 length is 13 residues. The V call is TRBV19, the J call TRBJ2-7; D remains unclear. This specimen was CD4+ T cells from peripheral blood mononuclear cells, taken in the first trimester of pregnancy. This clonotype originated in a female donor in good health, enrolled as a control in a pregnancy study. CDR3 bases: TGTGCCAGTACCATTCCGGGCTCCTACGAGCAGTACTTC. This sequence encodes CASTIPGSYEQYF.